A single sample is the source of the 13 T cell receptor beta chains below, sequenced in a study of blood T cells in healthy people across ages. Combining a sample-barcoded 5' primer with a J-beta primer mix, a second PCR ran for roughly 7 to 12 cycles. TCRdb ran MiXCR on the 5' RACE reads and lists one entry per CDR3 protein. The table lists about 720,000 distinct CDR3 sequences, 20% to 25% of them singletons. This sample also belongs to another study, concerning T cells of mothers and their children.

The sequenced material came from blood. Receptors were obtained from a boy between 10 and 17 years old in good health.

This clonotype was observed a handful of times. This sequence joins TRBV4-3 and TRBJ2-1; 7 bases fit TRBD2. The length of the CDR3 is 17 residues. V shed 0 bases, J shed 3 bases, and the junction held 8 bases outside the gene matches. Germline loops: CDR1 LGHNA, CDR2 YSLEER. The CDR3, as DNA: TGCGCCAGCAGCCAAGAGTTAGGCCTAGCGGACTACAATGAGCAGTTCTTC. Translation: CASSQELGLADYNEQFF.

V and J are TRBV18 and TRBJ2-1; D uncertain. Judging by the DNA end, TRBJ2-7 fits better; the J call may be wrong. This CDR3 is built from 14 residues. Germline CDR1 is KGHSH and CDR2 is LQKENI. DNA for the CDR3: TGTGCCAGCTCGGCGTACACCGATCCCTACGAGCAGTACTTC. This encodes CASSAYTDPYEQYF.

This clonotype was found a few times. The CDR3 nucleotides are TGTGCCAGCAGCTCCATGGGACTAGGGGAGACCCAGTACTTC. Translation: CASSSMGLGETQYF. This chain connects TRBV7-9 to TRBJ2-5; 8 nucleotides align to TRBD2. J lost 5 bases, V lost 4 bases, and 6 bases had no gene match. Looked up from germline, CDR1 is SEHNR and CDR2 is FQNEAQ (reference sequence). This CDR3 contains 14 residues.

The table lists this clonotype with a few counts. This chain uses TRBV7-9 with TRBJ2-7; perhaps TRBD1 as D (6 bases). Trimming removed 4 bases at V and 3 bases at J, with 19 bases between. CDR1 and CDR2 from the germline V gene are SEHNR and FQNEAQ (reference sequence). The length of the CDR3 is 16 residues. The CDR3 DNA reads TGTGCCAGCAGCTCCACCCGGCAGGGGCCAGACTACGAGCAGTACTTC. Residues: CASSSTRQGPDYEQYF. Full variable domain (remainder filled in from reference TRBV7-9 and TRBJ2-7): DTGVSQNPRHKITKRGQNVTFRCDPISEHNRLYWYRQTLGQGPEFLTYFQNEAQLEKSRLLSDRFSAERPKGSFSTLEIQRTEQGDSAMYLCASSSTRQGPDYEQYFGPGTRLTVT.

This clonotype was detected a few times. The chain employs TRBV6-2 or TRBV6-3 and TRBJ2-7, with TRBD2 matching over 8 bases. The V gene end was trimmed by 8 bases and the J gene end by 5 bases; junction bases not matched to a gene: 8. Germline assignment: CDR1 MNHEY and CDR2 SVGEGT. There are 13 residues in the CDR3. CDR3 DNA sequence: TGTGCCAGCTCGTCCGCGGGAGGCAACGAGCAGTACTTC. It specifies CASSSAGGNEQYF.

The chain is built from TRBV2 and TRBJ1-1; D gene uncertain. The CDR3 covers 14 residues. CDR1 SNHLY and CDR2 FYNNEI come from the germline V gene. V was trimmed by 7 bases and J by 3 bases, leaving 15 bases between them. For the CDR3, the DNA is TGTGCCAGCATTCCGGGTGGAATTTACACTGAAGCTTTCTTT. Translation gives CASIPGGIYTEAFF.

V usage is TRBV7-2 and J usage is TRBJ1-2; 7 bases agree with TRBD1. Per germline, CDR1 SGHTA and CDR2 FQGNSA. V was clipped by 1 base and J by 4 bases; unmatched bases: 6. The CDR3 contains 15 residues. CDR3 DNA: TGTGCCAGCAGCTTAGAGGGGGCGGTGGGCTATGGCTACACCTTC. It specifies CASSLEGAVGYGYTF. Combining the CDR3 with reference TRBV7-2 and TRBJ1-2 gives the whole variable domain GAGVSQSPSNKVTEKGKDVELRCDPISGHTALYWYRQSLGQGLEFLIYFQGNSAPDKSGLPSDRFSAERTGGSVSTLTIQRTQQEDSAVYLCASSLEGAVGYGYTFGSGTRLTVV.

This clonotype came up a few times. This chain connects TRBV7-9 to TRBJ2-3, with D possibly matching TRBD1 (6 bases). Germline V gene sequence: CDR1 SEHNR, CDR2 FQNEAQ (reference sequence). The CDR3 covers 15 residues. The V gene lost 3 bases and the J gene lost 6 bases, with 16 bases spanning the gap. The CDR3 loop is CASSLQGPAGDTQYF. CDR3 bases: TGTGCCAGCAGCTTGCAGGGGCCGGCAGGGGATACGCAGTATTTT.

J is TRBJ1-6 and V is TRBV20-1; the D is unclear. Germline CDR1 DFQATT, CDR2 SNEGSKA (reference sequence). V was pared by 3 bases and J by 6 bases, with 9 bases between. The CDR3 consists of 13 residues. CDR3 loop: CSARGPGNSPLHF. The CDR3 coding sequence is TGCAGTGCTAGGGGCCCGGGTAATTCACCCCTCCACTTT.

This sequence joins TRBV10-3 and TRBJ2-3; TRBD2 matches at 7 bases. Germline trimming cut 0 bases from V and 1 base from J; bases unmatched to any gene: 4. The germline V gene has CDR1 ENHRY and CDR2 SYGVKD. The CDR3 covers 16 residues. CDR3 protein: CAISESTRGGTDTQYF. The CDR3 DNA sequence: TGTGCCATCAGTGAGTCGACTCGGGGGGGCACAGATACGCAGTATTTT.

In regard to this clonotype: Sequence at one end of the junction differs from germline and may be a read error. The chain combines TRBV29-1 with TRBJ2-7; D is perhaps TRBD2 (6 bases). Germline CDR1 is SQVTM and CDR2 is ANQGSEA. CDR3 length: 14 residues. This CDR3 reads CSAEDIPQGGEQYF. CDR3 coding DNA: TGCAGCGCTGAAGATATACCCCAGGGAGGCGAGCAGTACTTC.

V and J are TRBV7-2 and TRBJ1-4, with TRBD1 matching over 8 bases. V dropped 0 bases and J dropped 8; count of bases not matched to a gene: 2. Germline V gene sequence: CDR1 SGHTA, CDR2 FQGNSA. This CDR3 comprises 14 residues. The CDR3 loop reads CASSLAGTGEKLFF. CDR3 coding DNA: TGTGCCAGCAGCTTAGCCGGGACAGGAGAAAAACTGTTTTTT.

This clonotype was detected only a few times. V usage is TRBV20-1 and J usage is TRBJ2-7; TRBD1 agrees at 7 bases. CDR1 and CDR2 (germline): DFQATT, SNEGSKA (reference sequence). With V trimmed by 1 base and J by 3 bases, 6 bases remained unmatched. This CDR3 region has 14 residues. This CDR3 reads CSARGDRVNYEQYF. CDR3 nucleotide sequence: TGCAGTGCTAGAGGGGACAGAGTGAACTACGAGCAGTACTTC.